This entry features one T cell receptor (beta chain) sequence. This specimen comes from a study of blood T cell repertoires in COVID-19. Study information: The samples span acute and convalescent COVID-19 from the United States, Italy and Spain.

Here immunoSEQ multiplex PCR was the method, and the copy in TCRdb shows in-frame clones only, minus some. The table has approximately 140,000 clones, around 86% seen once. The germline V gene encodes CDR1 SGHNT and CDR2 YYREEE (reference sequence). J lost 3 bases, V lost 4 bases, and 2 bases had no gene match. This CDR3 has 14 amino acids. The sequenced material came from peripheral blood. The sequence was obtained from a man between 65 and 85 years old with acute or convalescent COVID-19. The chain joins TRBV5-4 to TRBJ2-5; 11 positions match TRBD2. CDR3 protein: CASSQGLAEETQYF. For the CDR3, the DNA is TGTGCCAGCAGCCAGGGACTAGCGGAAGAGACCCAGTACTTC.